What follows are 28 T cell receptor beta chains derived from one specimen sequenced in a study of human T cells and chemical hapten exposure. Time point meaning: patch test 1, 2 weeks after DPC sensitization. Treatment described: therapeutic diphenylcyclopropenone sensitization with weekly scalp DPC. TCRdb fed the RACE reads into MiXCR, producing one record per CDR3 protein. This table has roughly 360,000 distinct CDR3 sequences, around 4.8% appearing once. Sample: whole blood, taken in connection with sensitization to the hapten diphenylcyclopropenone (DPC). The receptors derive from a woman between 45 and 60 years old with alopecia areata. Some clones in this sample may be carry-over from other donors' samples.

The rearrangement links TRBV20-1 to TRBJ2-3; D not certain. The V gene's germline CDR1 is DFQATT and CDR2 SNEGSKA (reference sequence). CDR3 size: 15 residues. Trimming shortened V by 3 bases and J by 0 bases, and 13 bases separated the two germline ends. CDR3 sequence: CSASEKFSSTDTQYF. The CDR3 nucleotides read TGCAGTGCTAGTGAGAAGTTCTCTAGCACAGATACGCAGTATTTT.

This clonotype occurred many times. The V gene is TRBV30, the J gene TRBJ1-1; D not certain. Germline CDR1 reads GTSNPN; CDR2 reads SVGIG (reference sequence). The CDR3 is 13 residues long. The germline V and J ends were trimmed by 0 bases and 10 bases, with 15 bases remaining between them. The chain's CDR3 is CAWSVRGILGAFF. CDR3 DNA: TGTGCCTGGAGTGTACGAGGGATATTGGGAGCTTTCTTT.

This clonotype was detected ten times or more. This chain connects TRBV9 to TRBJ2-7, with TRBD1 identical over 8 bases. With V trimmed by 2 bases and J by 7 bases, 8 bases remained unmatched. CDR3 size: 14 residues. In germline, CDR1 is SGDLS, CDR2 YYNGEE. The CDR3 nucleotides are TGTGCCAGCAGCGTCGGGCAGGGGGCAGGGGAGCAGTACTTC. This encodes CASSVGQGAGEQYF. Full variable domain (missing parts from reference TRBV9 and TRBJ2-7): DSGVTQTPKHLITATGQRVTLRCSPRSGDLSVYWYQQSLDQGLQFLIQYYNGEERAKGNILERFSAQQFPDLHSELNLSSLELGDSALYFCASSVGQGAGEQYFGPGTRLTVT.

This clonotype was seen a few times. The V gene is TRBV20-1, the J gene TRBJ2-3; TRBD1 might be the D (7 bases). The CDR3 runs to 14 residues. Germline-derived CDR1 and CDR2 are DFQATT and SNEGSKA (reference sequence). V gave up 2 bases and J gave up 4 bases, with 13 bases separating them. CDR3 sequence: CSARQGGSADTQYF. CDR3 bases: TGCAGTGCTAGACAGGGGGGAAGCGCAGATACGCAGTATTTT.

This clonotype was counted ten times or more. The chain links TRBV7-2 to TRBJ2-4; either TRBD1 or TRBD2 may fit D (6 bases each). V was shortened by 3 bases and J by 6 bases, with 12 bases between the two germline ends. In germline, CDR1 is SGHTA, CDR2 FQGNSA. The CDR3 covers 14 residues. This chain's CDR3 is CASSLGGPRNIQYF. The CDR3 region has the DNA TGTGCCAGCAGCTTGGGGGGCCCGCGAAACATTCAGTACTTC. Full variable domain (rest looked up from reference TRBV7-2 and TRBJ2-4): GAGVSQSPSNKVTEKGKDVELRCDPISGHTALYWYRQSLGQGLEFLIYFQGNSAPDKSGLPSDRFSAERTGGSVSTLTIQRTQQEDSAVYLCASSLGGPRNIQYFGAGTRLSVL.

This clonotype was recorded at least ten times. This chain connects TRBV6-5 to TRBJ2-3; TRBD2 aligns across 14 bases. Germline values: CDR1 MNHEY, CDR2 SVGAGI. This CDR3 is built from 18 residues. The J segment lost 0 bases and the V segment lost 0 bases, leaving 2 bases of the junction unmatched. CDR3 DNA: TGTGCCAGCAGTTACTCGACTAGCGGGAGGGCTAGCACAGATACGCAGTATTTT. Translated: CASSYSTSGRASTDTQYF.

This clonotype was seen at least ten times. V and J are TRBV12-3 or TRBV12-4 and TRBJ2-5; 16 positions agree with TRBD2. The length of the CDR3 is 17 residues. The V and J ends lost 3 bases and 3 bases, in that order; junction bases with no gene match: 4. The CDR3 region is CASSFTGTSGREETQYF. CDR3 DNA: TGTGCCAGCAGTTTTACCGGGACTAGCGGGAGGGAAGAGACCCAGTACTTC.

This clonotype showed up just a few times. This sequence joins TRBV10-3 and TRBJ2-1; 7 bases map to TRBD2. The V gene's germline CDR1 is ENHRY and CDR2 SYGVKD. The CDR3 totals 15 residues. With 7 bases clipped from V and 4 bases from J, the junction kept 10 bases outside the gene matches. This CDR3 reads CAIKPAAGEYNEQFF. CDR3 nucleotides: TGTGCCATCAAACCCGCGGCGGGAGAGTACAATGAGCAGTTCTTC.

This clonotype was detected ten times or more. The chain has TRBV28 and TRBJ2-5; 8 positions match TRBD1. Germline trimming cut 6 bases from V and 5 bases from J; bases unmatched to any gene: 8. The CDR3 runs to 14 residues. Germline V gene lookup returns CDR1 MDHEN and CDR2 SYDVKM. This CDR3 reads CASRKDREYETQYF. Written as DNA, the CDR3 is TGTGCCAGCAGAAAGGACAGGGAGTACGAGACCCAGTACTTC. The full variable domain, completed using reference TRBV28 and TRBJ2-5, is DVKVTQSSRYLVKRTGEKVFLECVQDMDHENMFWYRQDPGLGLRLIYFSYDVKMKEKGDIPEGYSVSREKKERFSLILESASTNQTSMYLCASRKDREYETQYFGPGTRLLVL.

A word on this clonotype: The junction differs from germline at one of its ends, possibly a read error. The rearrangement links TRBV11-2 to TRBJ2-7; D remains ambiguous. Germline CDR1 and CDR2: SGHAT and FQNNGV. CDR3 length equals 14 residues. The CDR3 sequence is CAGSLISGSYEQYF. The CDR3 DNA sequence: TGTGCCGGCAGCTTAATATCGGGTTCCTACGAGCAGTACTTC.

This clonotype has just a few counts. The gene calls are TRBV6-5 and TRBJ1-2; 9 bases agree with TRBD1. CDR3 size: 13 residues. CDR1 is MNHEY, CDR2 SVGAGI, per germline. The ends lost 4 bases at V and 8 bases at J; junction bases unmatched: 5. CDR3 sequence: CASSFTGGTGYTF. The CDR3 DNA is TGTGCCAGCAGTTTCACAGGGGGCACAGGCTACACCTTC.

This clonotype was seen at least ten times. Here the CDR3 reads CASSGAGAYNEQFF. The CDR3 bases are TGTGCCAGCAGCGGGGCCGGGGCCTACAATGAGCAGTTCTTC. V and J are TRBV7-9 and TRBJ2-1; D may match TRBD1 or TRBD2 (5 bases each). The CDR3 is 14 residues long. V was clipped by 5 bases and J by 2 bases, with 10 bases between them. Germline loops: CDR1 SEHNR, CDR2 FQNEAQ (reference sequence).

The rearrangement links TRBV6-1 to TRBJ2-7; a possible D gene is TRBD2 (6 bases). Germline V gene lookup returns CDR1 MNHNS and CDR2 SASEGT. The CDR3 runs 15 residues. V lost 0 bases and J 2 bases, leaving 11 bases between the germline ends. CDR3 sequence reads: CASSEATGVPYEQYF. In DNA, the CDR3 is TGTGCCAGCAGTGAAGCGACGGGGGTACCCTACGAGCAGTACTTC.

CDR3 protein: CSALPWRRVYNEQFF. CDR3 bases: TGCAGTGCTTTACCATGGCGGAGAGTTTACAATGAGCAGTTCTTC. The V and J genes are TRBV20-1 and TRBJ2-1; D unclear. Germline CDR1 DFQATT, CDR2 SNEGSKA (reference sequence). The V gene lost 5 bases and the J gene lost 4 bases, with 18 bases spanning the gap. The CDR3 is 15 amino acids.

The chain links TRBV7-2 to TRBJ1-6, with TRBD1 identical over 10 bases. CDR1 and CDR2 (germline): SGHTA, FQGNSA. The CDR3 runs to 18 residues. J gave up 3 bases and V 1 base, and 6 bases lay outside the gene matches. The CDR3 DNA is TGTGCCAGCAGCTTAGAGGGACAGGGGCCTATCTATAATTCACCCCTCCACTTT. This codes for CASSLEGQGPIYNSPLHF. Based on the CDR3 plus reference TRBV7-2 and TRBJ1-6, the full variable domain is GAGVSQSPSNKVTEKGKDVELRCDPISGHTALYWYRQSLGQGLEFLIYFQGNSAPDKSGLPSDRFSAERTGGSVSTLTIQRTQQEDSAVYLCASSLEGQGPIYNSPLHFGNGTRLTVT.

Many counts were recorded for this clonotype. This chain links TRBV12-3 or TRBV12-4 with TRBJ2-5, with no clear D. Trimming took off 7 bases at V and 0 bases at J, with 6 bases between the two ends. The CDR3 is 12 residues long. CDR3 sequence (DNA): TGTGCCAGCACCCAGGACCAAGAGACCCAGTACTTC. The encoded protein is CASTQDQETQYF.

The V call is TRBV10-1, the J call TRBJ1-5; D is possibly TRBD1 (5 bases). V shed 10 bases and J shed 0 bases, with 13 bases lying between them. Germline V gene data show CDR1 as WNHNN and CDR2 as SYGVQD (reference sequence). CDR3 length equals 14 residues. CDR3 coding DNA: TGCGCCAACCTGGGGGGGAATAGCAATCAGCCCCAGCATTTT. Encoded protein: CANLGGNSNQPQHF.

This clonotype has only a few counts. The rearrangement joins TRBV15 to TRBJ2-7, with 7 bases lining up with TRBD1. Germline CDR1 is LNHNV and CDR2 is YYDKDF (reference sequence). There are 13 residues in the CDR3. The ends lost 5 bases at V and 5 bases at J; junction bases unmatched: 6. CDR3 protein: CATSPDRNDEQYF. CDR3 nucleotide sequence: TGTGCCACCAGCCCGGACAGGAACGACGAGCAGTACTTC. Full variable domain (remainder filled in from reference TRBV15 and TRBJ2-7): DAMVIQNPRYQVTQFGKPVTLSCSQTLNHNVMYWYQQKSSQAPKLLFHYYDKDFNNEADTPDNFQSRRPNTSFCFLDIRSPGLGDTAMYLCATSPDRNDEQYFGPGTRLTVT.

The chain couples TRBV7-2 to TRBJ2-7, with D maybe TRBD2 (5 bases). The V end was cut by 5 bases, the J end by 12 bases, with 14 bases between. CDR1 and CDR2 (germline): SGHTA, FQGNSA. The CDR3 length is 11 residues. The CDR3 DNA reads TGTGCCAGCAGCCGGGAACATAGTCGGTACTTC. Protein sequence: CASSREHSRYF.

The chain employs TRBV4-3 and TRBJ2-1, with a tentative D call TRBD2 (5 bases). V was trimmed by 7 bases and J by 7 bases, leaving 17 bases between them. Germline V gene data show CDR1 as LGHNA and CDR2 as YSLEER. This CDR3 contains 14 residues. The CDR3 is CASTSGGPGNEQFF. For the CDR3, the DNA is TGCGCCAGCACCTCCGGAGGACCTGGAAATGAGCAGTTCTTC.

This clonotype was seen repeatedly, ten times or more. The chain couples TRBV5-1 to TRBJ2-5, with D hard to call. Germline CDR1 reads SGHRS; CDR2 reads YFSETQ. The CDR3 has 13 residues. Trimming removed 4 bases at V and 9 bases at J, with 16 bases between. The CDR3 is CASSKDARGAQYF. The DNA for the CDR3 is TGCGCCAGCAGCAAGGACGCCCGTGGGGCCCAGTACTTC.

The chain carries TRBV12-5 and TRBJ1-1, with D unclear. Germline V gene sequence: CDR1 LGHNT, CDR2 FRNRAP. Deletions cut 1 base from V and 7 bases from J, with 13 bases between. This CDR3 is 14 amino acids long. DNA for the CDR3: TGTGCTAGTGGTTTGGGCATTACTGTTGGTGAAGCTTTCTTT. Translated, it gives CASGLGITVGEAFF.

The sample holds many counts of this clonotype. The V call is TRBV29-1, the J call TRBJ1-2; D is unclear. In germline, CDR1 is SQVTM, CDR2 ANQGSEA. The germline V and J ends were trimmed by 6 bases and 6 bases, with 8 bases remaining between them. This CDR3 has 10 amino acids. CDR3 region: CSVWSDGYTF. CDR3 sequence (DNA): TGCAGCGTATGGTCCGATGGCTACACCTTC.

This clonotype appeared many times. V gene TRBV6-5 combines with J gene TRBJ2-1; TRBD2 aligns across 10 bases. The length of the CDR3 is 18 residues. Germline lookup yields CDR1 MNHEY and CDR2 SVGAGI. The J segment lost 2 bases and the V segment lost 0 bases, leaving 7 bases of the junction unmatched. The CDR3 loop reads CASSYSPSSGGAYNEQFF. The CDR3 DNA reads as TGTGCCAGCAGTTACTCCCCTTCCAGCGGGGGGGCCTACAATGAGCAGTTCTTC.

This clonotype was counted a few times. The gene calls are TRBV29-1 and TRBJ2-4; 7 bases map to TRBD1. The CDR3 covers 13 residues. The junction had 10 bases not matched to a gene; V was cut back by 7 bases and J by 7 bases. CDR1 is SQVTM and CDR2 is ANQGSEA in the germline V gene. CDR3 protein: CSAGDRRNNIQYF. As DNA, the CDR3 is TGCAGCGCTGGGGACAGAAGGAACAACATTCAGTACTTC.

This clonotype was seen at least ten times. The V call is TRBV6-2 or TRBV6-3, the J call TRBJ2-1; 12 nucleotides match TRBD2. The germline V gene encodes CDR1 MNHEY and CDR2 SVGEGT. The CDR3 totals 17 residues. Trimming cost V 5 bases and J 3 bases; bases outside gene matches: 8. CDR3 DNA sequence: TGTGCCAGCAGTACCGGACTAGCGGGGAAAGACTACAATGAGCAGTTCTTC. As protein: CASSTGLAGKDYNEQFF.

The rearrangement uses TRBV5-4 and TRBJ2-7; D is undetermined. The CDR3 has 14 residues. Per germline, CDR1 SGHNT and CDR2 YYREEE (reference sequence). Between the trimmed V and J ends, which lost 0 bases and 6 bases, there was a span of 13 bases. This CDR3 reads CASSLAGVSTEQYF. For the CDR3, the DNA is TGTGCCAGCAGCTTGGCCGGAGTGAGCACCGAGCAGTACTTC.

This sequence joins TRBV28 and TRBJ2-3, with 8 bases identical to TRBD1. This CDR3 region has 16 residues. Germline V lookup: CDR1 MDHEN, CDR2 SYDVKM. V trimming: 4 bases; J trimming: 2 bases; junction bases outside the gene matches: 8. CDR3 DNA: TGTGCCAGCAGTTCTCCGGACAGGGCGTTCACAGATACGCAGTATTTT. It encodes CASSSPDRAFTDTQYF.